The rows below give T cell receptor beta chains drawn from one sample of a study of T cells in tumors after PD-1 blockade. TCRdb keeps only in-frame clones here, not all; method: immunoSEQ multiplex PCR. The sample records fewer than 50,000 clones, around 85% being singletons. Sequencing used PBMCs, obtained before anti-PD-1 treatment. All receptors come from a human donor with basal cell carcinoma. Both conserved end residues are part of each CDR3. Fields, in order: D gene, CDR3 length, J gene, clone size, V gene, CDR3 protein, CDR3 DNA. The D gene is left open where the match is weak. Size tells how often a clone was seen (once, few, many) or the class of an expanded clone, and some rows leave it out.

NA	14	TRBJ1-4	NA	TRBV2	CATRLAEINEKLFF	TGTGCCACGCGGTTGGCGGAAATTAATGAAAAACTGTTTTTT
NA	15	TRBJ2-7	once	TRBV5-4	CASSLTENGAYEQYF	TGTGCCAGCAGCTTGACCGAGAATGGAGCCTACGAGCAGTACTTC
NA	14	TRBJ1-5	NA	TRBV30	CAWSADRKNQPQHF	TGTGCCTGGAGTGCGGACAGAAAAAATCAGCCCCAGCATTTT
NA	14	TRBJ1-1	NA	TRBV5-5	CASSLSQGNTEAFF	TGTGCCAGCAGCTTGTCGCAGGGGAACACTGAAGCTTTCTTT
TRBD1	15	TRBJ1-4	few	TRBV5-1	CASSYFGTGNEKLFF	TGCGCCAGCAGCTATTTCGGGACAGGGAATGAAAAACTGTTTTTT
NA	15	TRBJ1-3	NA	TRBV25-1	CASSEGLVAGNTIYF	TGTGCCAGCAGTGAGGGACTGGTAGCGGGAAACACCATATATTTT
NA	15	TRBJ2-2	NA	TRBV4-1	CASSHGETNTGELFF	TGCGCCAGCAGCCATGGAGAAACAAACACCGGGGAGCTGTTTTTT
NA	12	TRBJ2-1	NA	TRBV5-1	CASSLERGEQFF	TGCGCCAGCAGCTTGGAACGCGGGGAGCAGTTCTTC
TRBD2	16	TRBJ2-1	NA	TRBV6-6	CASSRLAGGLYNEQFF	TGTGCCAGCAGTCGACTAGCGGGGGGCCTATACAATGAGCAGTTCTTC
NA	15	TRBJ2-3	NA	TRBV5-4	CASRPTESSTDTQYF	TGTGCCAGCAGACCGACCGAATCTAGCACAGATACGCAGTATTTT
TRBD1	15	TRBJ2-7	NA	TRBV6-5	CASSYSGTGGYEQYF	TGTGCCAGCAGTTACTCGGGGACAGGGGGCTACGAGCAGTACTTC
TRBD2	18	TRBJ2-1	few	TRBV18	CASSTLTSGGFYYNEQFF	TGTGCCAGCTCAACTCTAACTAGCGGGGGTTTCTATTACAATGAGCAGTTCTTC
NA	12	TRBJ1-4	few	TRBV6-5	CASSSLLEKLFF	TGTGCCAGCAGTTCTCTATTGGAAAAACTGTTTTTT
NA	13	TRBJ2-7	NA	TRBV6-5	CATRRDSSYEQYF	TGTGCCACCCGCAGGGATAGCTCCTACGAGCAGTACTTC